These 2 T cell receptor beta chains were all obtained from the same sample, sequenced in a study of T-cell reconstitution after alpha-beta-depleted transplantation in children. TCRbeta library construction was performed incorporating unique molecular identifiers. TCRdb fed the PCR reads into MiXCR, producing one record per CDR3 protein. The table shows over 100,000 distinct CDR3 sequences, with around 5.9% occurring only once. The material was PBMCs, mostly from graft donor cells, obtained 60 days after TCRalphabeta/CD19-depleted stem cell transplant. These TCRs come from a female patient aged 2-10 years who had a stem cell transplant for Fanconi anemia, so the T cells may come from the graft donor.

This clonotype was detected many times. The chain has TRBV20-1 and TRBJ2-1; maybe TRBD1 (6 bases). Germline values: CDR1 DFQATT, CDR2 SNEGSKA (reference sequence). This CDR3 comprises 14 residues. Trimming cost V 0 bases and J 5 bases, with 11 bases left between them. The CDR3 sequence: CSARERGWDNEQFF. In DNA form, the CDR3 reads TGCAGTGCTAGAGAAAGGGGGTGGGACAATGAGCAGTTCTTC.

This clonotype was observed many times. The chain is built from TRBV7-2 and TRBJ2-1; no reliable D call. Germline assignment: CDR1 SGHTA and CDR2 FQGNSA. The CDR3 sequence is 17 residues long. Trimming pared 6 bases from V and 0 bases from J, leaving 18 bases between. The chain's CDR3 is CASRVVRGAGSYNEQFF. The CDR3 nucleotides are TGTGCCAGCAGGGTTGTAAGAGGCGCTGGCTCCTACAATGAGCAGTTCTTC.